This T cell receptor beta chain was captured in a study of T-cell reconstitution after alpha-beta-depleted transplantation in children. A word on this clonotype: Its specificity is not known.

General study findings and limits: From surviving recipient T cells and thymic progenitors came the high day-60 TCRbeta diversity observed in some patients. Reportedly, roughly two months post-transplant, alpha-beta T cells arose from several hundred expanded graft clones. By one year post-transplant, T-cell counts and diversity largely arose from T cells that were newly produced.

The CDR3 contains 13 residues. The germline V gene encodes CDR1 SGHRS and CDR2 YFSETQ. Trimming took 2 bases from V and 4 from J, leaving 8 bases between them. Molecular barcoding with unique molecular identifiers was used for the TCRbeta library. TCRdb itself ran the PCR reads through MiXCR, one entry per CDR3 protein. Of around 580,000 distinct CDR3 sequences listed, 20% to 30% are singletons. This sequence was found in a boy under two years old with Wiskott-Aldrich syndrome, due to receive a stem cell transplant. This sample comprised PBMCs, obtained before TCRalphabeta/CD19-depleted stem cell transplant. The genes are TRBV5-1 and TRBJ2-3; no clear D. In DNA, the CDR3 is TGCGCCAGCAGCTTCCGTCTCTCAGATACGCAGTATTTT. Amino acids: CASSFRLSDTQYF.